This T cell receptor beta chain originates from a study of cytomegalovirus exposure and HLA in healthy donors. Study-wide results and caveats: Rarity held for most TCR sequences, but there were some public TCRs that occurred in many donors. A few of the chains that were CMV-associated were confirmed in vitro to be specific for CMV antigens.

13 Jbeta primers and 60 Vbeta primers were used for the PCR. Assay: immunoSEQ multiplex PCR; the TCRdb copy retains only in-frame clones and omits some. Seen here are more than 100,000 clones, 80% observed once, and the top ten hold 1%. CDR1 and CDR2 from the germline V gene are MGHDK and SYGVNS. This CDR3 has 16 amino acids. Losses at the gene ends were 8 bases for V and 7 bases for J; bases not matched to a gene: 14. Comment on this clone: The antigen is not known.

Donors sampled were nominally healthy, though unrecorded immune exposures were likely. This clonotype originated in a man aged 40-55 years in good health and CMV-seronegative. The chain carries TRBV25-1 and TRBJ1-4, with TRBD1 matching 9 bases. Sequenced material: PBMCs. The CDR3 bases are TGTGCCAGCGCCGCCGGGACAGGGAAGGTCCCTGAAAAACTGTTTTTT. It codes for CASAAGTGKVPEKLFF.